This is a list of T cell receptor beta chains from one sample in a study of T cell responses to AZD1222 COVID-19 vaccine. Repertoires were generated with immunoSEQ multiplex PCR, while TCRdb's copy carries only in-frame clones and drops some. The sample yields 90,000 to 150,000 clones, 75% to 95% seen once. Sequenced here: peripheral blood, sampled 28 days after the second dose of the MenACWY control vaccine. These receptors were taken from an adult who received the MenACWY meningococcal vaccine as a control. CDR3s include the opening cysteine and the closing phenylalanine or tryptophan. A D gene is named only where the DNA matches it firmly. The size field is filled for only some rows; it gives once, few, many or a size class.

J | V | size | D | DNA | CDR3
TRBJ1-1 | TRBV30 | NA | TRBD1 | TGTGCCTGGAGGCCCGGGACAGGGAATTGGACTGAAGCTTTCTTT | CAWRPGTGNWTEAFF
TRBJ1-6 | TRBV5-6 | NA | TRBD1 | TGTGCCAGCAGCTTGGGGGAGACAGGGTTCCCCGATAATTCACCCCTCCACTTT | CASSLGETGFPDNSPLHF
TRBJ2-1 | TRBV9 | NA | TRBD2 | TGTGCCAGCAGCCCACGGGATAGACTAGCGGGAGCAATAACGCAGTTCTTC | CASSPRDRLAGAITQFF
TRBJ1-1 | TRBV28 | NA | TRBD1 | TGTGCCAGCAGTCCTTCAGGGACAGGGAACACTGAAGCTTTCTTT | CASSPSGTGNTEAFF
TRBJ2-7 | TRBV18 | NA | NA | TGTGCCAGCTCACTACTAGGGCCTCCGACCTACGAGCAGTACTTC | CASSLLGPPTYEQYF
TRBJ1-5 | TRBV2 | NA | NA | TGTGCCAGCTGCAGGGGTCTCAATCAGCCCCAGCATTTT | CASCRGLNQPQHF
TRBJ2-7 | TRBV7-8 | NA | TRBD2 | TGTGCCAGCAGCTTAGTGGGGGGGGCCTACGAGCAGTACTTC | CASSLVGGAYEQYF
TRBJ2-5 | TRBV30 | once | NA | TGTGCCTGGAGTGCCCGGGGTCGAGAGACCCAGTACTTC | CAWSARGRETQYF
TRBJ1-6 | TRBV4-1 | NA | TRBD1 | TGCGCCAGCCGGGGACAGGGGGATAATTCACCCCTCCACTTT | CASRGQGDNSPLHF
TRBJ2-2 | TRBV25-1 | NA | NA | TGTGCCAGCAGTCCCGGCGGGACTAACACCGGGGAGCTGTTTTTT | CASSPGGTNTGELFF
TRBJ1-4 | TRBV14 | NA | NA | TGTGCCAGCAGCCAAGTCCGGGTTGAAAAACTGTTTTTT | CASSQVRVEKLFF
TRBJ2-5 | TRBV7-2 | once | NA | TGTGCCAGCAGCTTAGGGCCGGGGGCGGAGACCCAGTACTTC | CASSLGPGAETQYF
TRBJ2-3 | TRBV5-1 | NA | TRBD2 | TGCGCCAGCAGCGACGAGCGGGGGAGCACAGATACGCAGTATTTT | CASSDERGSTDTQYF
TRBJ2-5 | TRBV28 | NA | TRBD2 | TGTGCCAGCAGTCCTCTAGCGGGGGTGCTGACCCAGTACTTC | CASSPLAGVLTQYF
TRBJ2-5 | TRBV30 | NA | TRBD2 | TGTGCCTGGAGTGTCCAGACTAGCGGGGGGACCCCCTACAGGTACCAAGAGACCCAGTACTTC | CAWSVQTSGGTPYRYQETQYF
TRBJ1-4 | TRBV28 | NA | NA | TGTGCCAGCAGATCGACAGGTGAAAAACTGTTTTTT | CASRSTGEKLFF
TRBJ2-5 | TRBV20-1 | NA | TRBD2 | TGCAGTGCTAGTTGGGCTAGCGGGGGGAGGGGACAAGAGACCCAGTACTTC | CSASWASGGRGQETQYF
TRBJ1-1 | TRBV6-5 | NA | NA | TGTGCCACCCAGTTGAACACTGAAGCTTTCTTT | CATQLNTEAFF
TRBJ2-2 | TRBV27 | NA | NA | TGTGCCAGCAGCGACGGGACCTTAAACACCGGGGAGCTGTTTTTT | CASSDGTLNTGELFF
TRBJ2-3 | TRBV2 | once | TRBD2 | TGTGCCAGCAGTGAAACGCCGGGACTAGCGGGGGTTCTCCGCGACACAGATACGCAGTATTTT | CASSETPGLAGVLRDTDTQYF
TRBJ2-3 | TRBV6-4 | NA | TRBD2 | TGTGCCAGCAGTGAGACTAGCGGGGCCGCAGATACGCAGTATTTT | CASSETSGAADTQYF
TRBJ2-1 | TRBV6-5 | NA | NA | TGTGCCAGCATTACTTGGGGGGTCAATGAGCAGTTCTTC | CASITWGVNEQFF
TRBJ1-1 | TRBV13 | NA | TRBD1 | TGTGCCAGCAGCTTCCGGACAGGGAGAGGCACTGAAGCTTTCTTT | CASSFRTGRGTEAFF
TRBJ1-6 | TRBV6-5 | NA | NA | TGTGCCAGCAGGTCGAAATCAGGGCCCCCTTCACCCCTCCACTTT | CASRSKSGPPSPLHF
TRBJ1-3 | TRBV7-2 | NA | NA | TGTGCCAGCAGCTTAGGCAGGCCTGGGACTGGAAACACCATATATTTT | CASSLGRPGTGNTIYF
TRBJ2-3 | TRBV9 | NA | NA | TGTGCCAGCAGCGTAGCCACAACAGGGATCGATACGCAGTATTTT | CASSVATTGIDTQYF
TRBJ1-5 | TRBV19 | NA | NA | TGTGCCAGTAGTAGAGAAAGACGGCAGCCCCAGCATTTT | CASSRERRQPQHF
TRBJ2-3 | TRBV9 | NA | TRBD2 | TGTGCCAGCAGCGAGACCCCTGGCGGGGGGTTGGCAGATACGCAGTATTTT | CASSETPGGGLADTQYF
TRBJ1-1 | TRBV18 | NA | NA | TGTGCCAGCGCACCAGGGTCTGGTTTTGAAGCTTTCTTT | CASAPGSGFEAFF
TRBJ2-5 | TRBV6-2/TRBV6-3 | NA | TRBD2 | TGTGCCAGCAGTTACTCGTTCCAGCGGGGGGCACAAGAGACCCAGTACTTC | CASSYSFQRGAQETQYF
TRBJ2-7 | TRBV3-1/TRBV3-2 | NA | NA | TGTGCCAGCAGCCTGGGACGGAAACCCTACGAGCAGTACTTC | CASSLGRKPYEQYF
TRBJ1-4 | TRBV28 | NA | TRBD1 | TGTGCCAGCAGTGGGGGACAGGGAAGGGAAAAACTGTTTTTT | CASSGGQGREKLFF
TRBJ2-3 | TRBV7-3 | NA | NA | TGTGCCAGCAGCGTCCAGGGAGATACGCAGTATTTT | CASSVQGDTQYF
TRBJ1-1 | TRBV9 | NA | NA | TGTGCCAGCAGCCTCCGTGGGCAGGGGTCCCTATTCTTT | CASSLRGQGSLFF
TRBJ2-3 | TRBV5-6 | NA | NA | TGTGCCAGCAGCTTGCAGGGGAGCATAACAGATACGCAGTATTTT | CASSLQGSITDTQYF
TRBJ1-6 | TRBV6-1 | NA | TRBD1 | TGTGCCAGCAGTGAGGTACAGGGGGCATCTTCACCCCTCCACTTT | CASSEVQGASSPLHF
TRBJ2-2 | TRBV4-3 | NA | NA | TGCGCCAGCAGCCAAGAAGGATACTCGAACACCGGGGAGCTGTTTTTT | CASSQEGYSNTGELFF
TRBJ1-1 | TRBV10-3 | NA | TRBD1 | TGTGCCATCCGATCCGAGGGGGCCATGAACACTGAAGCTTTCTTT | CAIRSEGAMNTEAFF
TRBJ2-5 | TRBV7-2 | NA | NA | TGTGCCAGCAGCTTGTCGGCGGCGGGCTATCAAGAGACCCAGTACTTC | CASSLSAAGYQETQYF
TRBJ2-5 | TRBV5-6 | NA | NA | TGTGCCAGCAGCTCCAACCAAGAGACCCAGTACTTC | CASSSNQETQYF
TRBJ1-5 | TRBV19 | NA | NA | TGTGCCAGTTCGGCAGACCCCATAATAAAAAAGTATAGCAATCAGCCCCAGCATTTT | CASSADPIIKKYSNQPQHF
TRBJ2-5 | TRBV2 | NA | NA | TGTGCCAGCAGAGACCGGGACATTCAAGAGACCCAGTACTTC | CASRDRDIQETQYF
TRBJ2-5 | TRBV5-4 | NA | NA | TGTGCCAGCAGCTTGGTGGTAGGAGAGACCCAGTACTTC | CASSLVVGETQYF
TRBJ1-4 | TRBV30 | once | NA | TGTGCCTGGAGTGTCTCCGCAACTAATGAAAAACTGTTTTTT | CAWSVSATNEKLFF
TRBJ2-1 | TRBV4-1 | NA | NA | TGCGCCAGCAGCCAACCGATCGACAGGTCCTACAATGAGCAGTTCTTC | CASSQPIDRSYNEQFF
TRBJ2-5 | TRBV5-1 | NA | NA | TGCGCCAGCAGCTTGGGGCCCCTCCAGTACTTC | CASSLGPLQYF
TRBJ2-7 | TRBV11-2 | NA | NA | TGTGCCAGCAGCTTAGCTACATGGGGCTACGAGCAGTACTTC | CASSLATWGYEQYF
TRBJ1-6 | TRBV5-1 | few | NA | TGCGCCAGCAGCTTGGACGGGGGGCCGAATTCACCCCTCCACTTT | CASSLDGGPNSPLHF